The rows below give T cell receptor beta chains drawn from one sample of a study of CD8+ T cells in alopecia areata. Measured with immunoSEQ multiplex PCR; TCRdb has only the in-frame clones, and not every one. The sample has approximately 180,000 clones; 60% are singletons. The sample consisted of CD4+ T cells sorted from blood, taken at week 24, from a patient treated with tofacitinib. These receptors were collected from a human donor with alopecia areata. The CDR3 runs from the conserved cysteine through the conserved F or W. The D gene is left open where the match is weak. The listing skips clone size in some rows; elsewhere it reads once, few, many or a size class.

TRBD1,.,TRBJ1-5,TRBV7-2,CASSSGTATNQPQHF,TGTGCCAGCAGCTCCGGGACAGCCACCAATCAGCCCCAGCATTTT
TRBD1,few,TRBJ2-1,TRBV25-1,CASSGNRGPREQFF,TGTGCCAGCAGTGGAAACAGGGGGCCGCGTGAGCAGTTCTTC
.,.,TRBJ1-5,TRBV12-5,CASGLVRTNYSNQPQHF,TGTGCTAGTGGTTTGGTAAGGACAAACTATAGCAATCAGCCCCAGCATTTT
.,once,TRBJ1-2,TRBV7-2,CASSLGLGGQYGYTF,TGTGCCAGCAGCTTAGGCTTGGGCGGGCAGTATGGCTACACCTTC
.,.,TRBJ2-7,TRBV25-1,CASMQGGLGEQYF,TGTGCCAGCATGCAGGGGGGATTGGGGGAGCAGTACTTC
TRBD2,.,TRBJ2-5,TRBV18,CASSPALAGNDDTETQYF,TGTGCCAGCTCACCAGCCCTAGCGGGGAACGATGATACAGAGACCCAGTACTTC
.,.,TRBJ2-2,TRBV9,CASSSHEPGELFF,TGTGCCAGCAGCTCCCATGAGCCCGGGGAGCTGTTTTTT
.,.,TRBJ2-1,TRBV29-1,CSVIWGLYNEQFF,TGCAGCGTTATTTGGGGTCTCTACAATGAGCAGTTCTTC
.,.,TRBJ2-2,TRBV4-3,CASSAGVHTGELFF,TGCGCCAGCAGCGCAGGGGTCCACACCGGGGAGCTGTTTTTT
TRBD1,.,TRBJ2-7,TRBV11-3,CASSLRTGSLHEQYF,TGTGCCAGCAGCCTAAGGACAGGGAGTTTACACGAGCAGTACTTC
TRBD1,.,TRBJ2-7,TRBV6-5,CASSTQGSGEQYF,TGTGCCAGCAGTACACAGGGGAGTGGAGAGCAGTACTTC
TRBD1,few,TRBJ1-5,TRBV7-2,CASSPPGQGGSNQPQHF,TGTGCCAGCAGCCCCCCCGGACAGGGTGGAAGCAATCAGCCCCAGCATTTT
.,.,TRBJ1-6,TRBV30,CAWSPGNSLHF,TGTGCCTGGAGTCCAGGGAACAGCCTCCACTTT
.,.,TRBJ1-1,TRBV5-1,CASRPGKSNTEAFF,TGCGCCAGCAGACCCGGGAAATCGAACACTGAAGCTTTCTTT
TRBD2,.,TRBJ2-5,TRBV7-2,CASSAGLAVETQYF,TGTGCCAGCAGCGCGGGACTAGCGGTCGAGACCCAGTACTTC
.,.,TRBJ1-1,TRBV14,CASATGRNTEAFF,TGTGCCAGCGCCACAGGGAGGAACACTGAAGCTTTCTTT
.,.,TRBJ2-5,TRBV15,CATSSGEETQYF,TGTGCCACCAGCTCGGGCGAAGAGACCCAGTACTTC
.,.,TRBJ1-5,TRBV4-1,CASSQSGLSHQPQHF,TGCGCCAGCAGCCAATCCGGGCTAAGCCATCAGCCCCAGCATTTT
TRBD1,few,TRBJ2-4,TRBV29-1,CSVGEGQGDIQYF,TGCAGCGTCGGAGAAGGACAGGGTGACATTCAGTACTTC
.,.,TRBJ2-3,TRBV5-1,CASSLAQGEDTQYF,TGCGCCAGCAGCTTGGCACAGGGTGAAGATACGCAGTATTTT
TRBD2,.,TRBJ2-1,TRBV9,CASSKGTSRANEQFF,TGTGCCAGCAGCAAAGGGACTAGCAGGGCCAATGAGCAGTTCTTC
.,.,TRBJ1-2,TRBV5-6,CASSSNHGWHYGYTF,TGTGCCAGCAGCTCGAATCACGGATGGCACTATGGCTACACCTTC
TRBD1,.,TRBJ2-6,TRBV11-2,CASSLAPTGSGANVLTF,TGTGCCAGCAGCTTAGCCCCGACAGGGTCTGGGGCCAACGTCCTGACTTTC
.,.,TRBJ2-3,TRBV20-1,CSALFTDTQYF,TGCAGTGCACTTTTCACAGATACGCAGTATTTT
.,.,TRBJ1-2,TRBV29-1,CSVGLGDTGRRGYTF,TGCAGCGTTGGGCTCGGTGACACAGGGCGGCGGGGCTACACCTTC
.,once,TRBJ2-3,TRBV30,CAWTGPVRSTDTQYF,TGTGCCTGGACTGGACCGGTCCGTAGCACAGATACGCAGTATTTT
.,.,TRBJ2-1,TRBV29-1,CSVETGESSYNERFF,TGCAGCGTTGAAACGGGGGAAAGTTCCTACAATGAGCGGTTCTTC
.,once,TRBJ1-2,TRBV9,CASSVAGGTNYGYTF,TGTGCCAGCAGCGTAGCCGGAGGAACAAACTATGGCTACACCTTC
.,few,TRBJ1-2,TRBV2,CASVRTEANYGYTF,TGTGCCAGCGTTAGGACTGAGGCTAACTATGGCTACACCTTC
.,once,TRBJ1-2,TRBV15,CATSRDLSVNYNYGYTF,TGTGCCACCAGCAGAGATCTATCAGTTAACTATAACTATGGCTACACCTTC
.,.,TRBJ1-4,TRBV7-2,CASSLAGKTNEKLFF,TGTGCCAGCAGCTTAGCGGGAAAAACTAATGAAAAACTGTTTTTT
TRBD1,.,TRBJ2-7,TRBV9,CASNSGTGFYEQYF,TGTGCCAGCAACAGCGGGACAGGGTTTTACGAGCAGTACTTC
.,.,TRBJ1-6,TRBV10-3,CAISGGAGNSPLHF,TGTGCCATCAGTGGGGGTGCTGGGAATTCACCCCTCCACTTT
.,once,TRBJ1-2,TRBV7-9,CAIERQALYGYTF,TGTGCCATCGAGCGACAGGCCCTCTATGGCTACACCTTC
TRBD1,few,TRBJ2-7,TRBV29-1,CSVAGAAGGDGYEQYF,TGCAGCGTTGCGGGGGCTGCAGGGGGCGATGGCTACGAGCAGTACTTC
.,.,TRBJ1-1,TRBV7-8,CASSLAPGMNTEAFF,TGTGCCAGCAGCTTAGCCCCGGGGATGAACACTGAAGCTTTCTTT
.,once,TRBJ2-7,TRBV5-1,CASSLGPDRSYEQYF,TGCGCCAGCAGCTTGGGCCCCGACAGGAGCTACGAGCAGTACTTC
TRBD1,.,TRBJ1-1,TRBV29-1,CSVDFRGQGRAFF,TGCAGCGTTGATTTTCGCGGACAGGGGAGAGCTTTCTTT
.,.,TRBJ2-5,TRBV7-6,CASSFKGGETQYF,TGTGCCAGCAGCTTCAAGGGAGGAGAGACCCAGTACTTC
TRBD1,.,TRBJ2-7,TRBV5-1,CASSLAGTGSEQYF,TGCGCCAGCAGCTTGGCAGGGACAGGGAGCGAGCAGTACTTC
TRBD1,.,TRBJ2-3,TRBV27,CASRTDRGWTDTQYF,TGTGCCAGCAGAACGGACAGGGGATGGACAGATACGCAGTATTTT
.,.,TRBJ1-2,TRBV30,CAWGDGANYGYTF,TGTGCCTGGGGGGACGGAGCTAACTATGGCTACACCTTC
TRBD1,once,TRBJ1-5,TRBV5-1,CASSFGTGGNNQPQHF,TGCGCCAGCAGCTTCGGGACAGGGGGCAACAATCAGCCCCAGCATTTT
.,few,TRBJ2-7,TRBV5-1,CASSLHYEQYF,TGCGCCAGCAGCCTCCACTACGAGCAGTACTTC
.,.,TRBJ2-2,TRBV7-2,CASSLDSVRATGELFF,TGTGCCAGCAGCTTAGATTCTGTAAGGGCCACCGGGGAGCTGTTTTTT
TRBD1,.,TRBJ1-2,TRBV29-1,CSAGQGNDYTF,TGCAGCGCCGGACAGGGAAATGACTACACCTTC
.,.,TRBJ2-2,TRBV5-1,CASSLGVISNTGELFF,TGCGCCAGCAGCTTGGGGGTGATCTCGAACACCGGGGAGCTGTTTTTT
TRBD1,.,TRBJ2-3,TRBV30,CAWSPGGLADTQYF,TGTGCCTGGAGCCCAGGGGGTCTCGCAGATACGCAGTATTTT